This T cell receptor beta chain appears in the sequencing data of a study of blood T cells in healthy people across ages. This clonotype was detected once. Trimming removed 6 bases from V and 10 bases from J, with 19 bases in between. The length of the CDR3 is 14 residues. Next came a second PCR, run for about 6 to 12 cycles, which used a sample-barcoded 5' primer along with a J-beta primer mix. TCRdb itself ran the 5' RACE reads through MiXCR, one entry per CDR3 protein. This table has more than 600,000 distinct CDR3 sequences, around 25% appearing once. The same sample was also used in a study of T cells of mothers and their children. Per that paper: In each mother, TCR beta CDR3 reads exceeded 8.5 million; in each child, they numbered 3 million to 3.5 million.

The source material was blood. The sequence was obtained from a boy younger than 18 in good health. The chain uses TRBV12-3 or TRBV12-4 and TRBJ2-1; D perhaps matches TRBD2 (7 bases). The DNA of the CDR3 is TGTGCCAGCAGCCCTTGGGGGGGGGCCGCCGAGCAGTTCTTC. Translated, it gives CASSPWGGAAEQFF.